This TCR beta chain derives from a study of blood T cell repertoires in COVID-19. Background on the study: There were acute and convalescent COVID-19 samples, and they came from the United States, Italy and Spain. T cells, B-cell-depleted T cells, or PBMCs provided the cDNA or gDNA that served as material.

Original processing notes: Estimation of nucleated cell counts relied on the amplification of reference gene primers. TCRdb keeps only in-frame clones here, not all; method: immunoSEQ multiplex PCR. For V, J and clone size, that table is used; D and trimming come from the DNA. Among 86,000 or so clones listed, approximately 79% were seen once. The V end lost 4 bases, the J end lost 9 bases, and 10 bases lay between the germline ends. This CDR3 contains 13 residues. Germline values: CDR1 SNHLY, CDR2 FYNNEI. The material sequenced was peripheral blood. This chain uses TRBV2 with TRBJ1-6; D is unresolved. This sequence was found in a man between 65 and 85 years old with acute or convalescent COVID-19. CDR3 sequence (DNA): TGTGCCAGCAGTGGGGGAGAGGCTTCACCCCTCCACTTT. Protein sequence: CASSGGEASPLHF.